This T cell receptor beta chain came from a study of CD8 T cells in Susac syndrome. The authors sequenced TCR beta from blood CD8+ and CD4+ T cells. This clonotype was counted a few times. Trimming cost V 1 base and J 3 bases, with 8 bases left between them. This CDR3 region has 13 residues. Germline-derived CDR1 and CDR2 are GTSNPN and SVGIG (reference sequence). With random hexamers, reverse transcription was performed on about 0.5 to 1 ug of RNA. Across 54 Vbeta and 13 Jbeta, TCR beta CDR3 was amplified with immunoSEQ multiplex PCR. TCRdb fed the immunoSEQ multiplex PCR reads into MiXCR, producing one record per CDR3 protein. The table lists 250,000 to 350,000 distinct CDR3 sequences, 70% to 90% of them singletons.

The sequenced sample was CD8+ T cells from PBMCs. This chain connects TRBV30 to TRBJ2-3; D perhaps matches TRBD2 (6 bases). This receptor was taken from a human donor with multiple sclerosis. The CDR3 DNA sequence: TGTGCCTGGAGTGCCGGGACTACAGATACGCAGTATTTT. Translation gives CAWSAGTTDTQYF.